The next 5 T cell receptor beta chains were all read from a single sample in a study of blood T cell repertoires in COVID-19. Data came from immunoSEQ multiplex PCR; TCRdb stores just in-frame clones and leaves some out. Of about 260,000 clones detected, around 84% appear once; the ten largest clones hold under 5%. The material sequenced was peripheral blood. Source of these receptors: a man aged 55 to 70 with acute or convalescent COVID-19.

This rearrangement joins TRBV19 to TRBJ2-7, with 8 bases matching TRBD2. The germline CDR1 and CDR2 sequences are LNHDA and SQIVND (reference sequence). The CDR3 loop spans 14 amino acids. The junction had 8 bases not matched to a gene; V was cut back by 4 bases and J by 6 bases. The CDR3 sequence: CASSRGEAGGEQYF. CDR3 sequence (DNA): TGTGCCAGTAGTAGGGGCGAGGCGGGGGGCGAGCAGTACTTC.

The chain uses TRBV5-4 and TRBJ2-3; tentatively, D is TRBD2 (5 bases). From germline, CDR1 is SGHNT and CDR2 YYREEE (reference sequence). The CDR3 contains 13 residues. V was pared by 2 bases and J by 4 bases, with 8 bases between. CDR3 in amino acids: CASSFPGADTQYF. CDR3 sequence (DNA): TGTGCCAGCAGCTTTCCCGGGGCAGATACGCAGTATTTT.

This chain connects TRBV11-2 to TRBJ2-7; TRBD1 matches 8 bases. The length of the CDR3 is 14 residues. J gave up 2 bases and V 4 bases, and 4 bases lay outside the gene matches. CDR1 is SGHAT, CDR2 FQNNGV, per germline. The CDR3 spells CASSWGQAAYEQYF. CDR3 DNA: TGTGCCAGCAGCTGGGGACAGGCAGCCTACGAGCAGTACTTC.

The chain carries TRBV9 and TRBJ2-3; D remains unclear. Germline CDR1 reads SGDLS; CDR2 reads YYNGEE. The length of the CDR3 is 11 residues. V was cut by 4 bases and J by 4 bases, with 4 bases left in between. CDR3 in amino acids: CASSSADTQYF. The CDR3 DNA sequence: TGTGCCAGCAGCTCCGCAGATACGCAGTATTTT.

This chain links TRBV18 with TRBJ2-7, with TRBD1 matching 10 bases. The germline CDR1 and CDR2 sequences are KGHSH and LQKENI. Trimming at V came to 3 bases and at J to 4 bases, leaving 6 bases not matched to a gene. There are 15 residues in the CDR3. CDR3 residues: CASSPGQGVEYEQYF. The CDR3, as DNA: TGTGCCAGCTCACCCGGACAGGGGGTCGAATACGAGCAGTACTTC.